A selection of T cell receptor beta chains follows, all from one sample in a study of CD8+ T cells in alopecia areata. Produced via immunoSEQ multiplex PCR; TCRdb's table is partial and in-frame only. The table has more than 200,000 clones, approximately 45% seen once. The material was CD4+ T cells sorted from blood, obtained between weeks 36 and 40, from a patient treated with tofacitinib. These receptors came from a human donor with alopecia areata. CDR3s include the opening cysteine and the closing phenylalanine or tryptophan. Each record gives: J gene, clone size, D gene, V gene, CDR3 protein, CDR3 DNA. A D gene is named only where the DNA matches it firmly. Some rows have no size entry. The others give once, few or many, or a class for an expanded clone.

TRBJ2-7 | - | - | TRBV2 | CASSEGRQDFIGSYEQYF | TGTGCCAGCAGTGAAGGTAGACAGGACTTTATCGGCTCCTACGAGCAGTACTTC
TRBJ2-3 | - | - | TRBV5-1 | CASSLDPAGGADTQYF | TGCGCCAGCAGCTTGGACCCAGCGGGTGGAGCAGATACGCAGTATTTT
TRBJ1-6 | few | TRBD1 | TRBV2 | CASSVTTDRERHF | TGTGCCAGCAGCGTCACGACGGACAGGGAACGCCACTTT
TRBJ1-2 | few | TRBD1 | TRBV6-5 | CASSYEGATSYTF | TGTGCCAGCAGTTACGAGGGGGCTACGAGCTACACCTTC
TRBJ2-3 | - | TRBD2 | TRBV30 | CAWSPRPGLAGSSSLRVTDTQYF | TGTGCCTGGAGCCCCCGACCGGGACTAGCGGGATCCTCCTCCTTAAGGGTCACAGATACGCAGTATTTT
TRBJ2-5 | - | TRBD2 | TRBV5-4 | CASSRGTSGSKTQYF | TGTGCCAGCAGCAGAGGGACTAGCGGGAGCAAGACCCAGTACTTC
TRBJ2-5 | - | - | TRBV7-9 | CASETGETQYF | TGTGCCAGTGAAACGGGAGAGACCCAGTACTTC
TRBJ2-1 | - | TRBD1 | TRBV25-1 | CASRRTGNNEQFF | TGTGCCAGCCGTCGGACAGGAAACAATGAGCAGTTCTTC
TRBJ1-1 | - | - | TRBV6-5 | CASSYSAGETEAFF | TGTGCCAGCAGTTACTCGGCAGGGGAAACTGAAGCTTTCTTT
TRBJ1-2 | - | - | TRBV2 | CASSEQVGGYGYTF | TGTGCCAGCAGTGAACAGGTGGGCGGCTATGGCTACACCTTC
TRBJ1-4 | few | - | TRBV29-1 | CSVEDPQRPEKLFF | TGCAGCGTTGAAGACCCCCAGCGGCCTGAAAAACTGTTTTTT
TRBJ2-5 | once | - | TRBV7-2 | CASSVTSGEQYF | TGTGCCAGCAGCGTGACTAGTGGAGAGCAGTACTTC
TRBJ1-2 | - | - | TRBV6-5 | CASSYSRSGGGYTF | TGTGCCAGCAGTTACTCTCGGTCAGGAGGTGGCTACACCTTC
TRBJ2-7 | - | TRBD1 | TRBV7-3 | CASSSGTGEQYF | TGTGCCAGCAGCTCCGGGACAGGCGAGCAGTACTTC
TRBJ2-2 | few | - | TRBV7-2 | CASSLAVGRVGELFF | TGTGCCAGCAGCTTAGCAGTGGGCCGAGTAGGGGAGCTGTTTTTT
TRBJ2-5 | - | TRBD2 | TRBV13 | CASSFGGQAGETQYF | TGTGCCAGCAGCTTTGGAGGGCAAGCGGGGGAGACCCAGTACTTC
TRBJ2-2 | - | - | TRBV29-1 | CSVDKVGDTGELFF | TGCAGCGTTGATAAGGTCGGGGACACCGGGGAGCTGTTTTTT
TRBJ1-2 | - | - | TRBV29-1 | CSVDRTPRGYTF | TGCAGCGTTGACAGGACTCCGAGGGGCTACACCTTC
TRBJ2-7 | once | - | TRBV19 | CASSIAGLPTYEQYF | TGTGCCAGTAGTATAGCAGGGCTCCCAACCTACGAGCAGTACTTC
TRBJ2-3 | - | - | TRBV6-6 | CASSTGMYTDTQYF | TGTGCCAGCAGCACAGGGATGTATACAGATACGCAGTATTTT